Given below is one T cell receptor beta chain in context. The sample belongs to a study of blood T cell repertoires in COVID-19. Only in-frame clones appear in the TCRdb table, and some are missing; sequencing was by immunoSEQ multiplex PCR. The repertoire holds 430,000 or so clones, with 70% to 90% as singletons. This TCR was sampled from a middle-aged woman who had recovered from COVID-19. The sequencing sample was made of PBMCs or T cells enriched from blood (not recorded which).

This chain's CDR3 is CASSPTGSITDTQYF. The DNA of the CDR3 is TGTGCCAGCAGCCCAACCGGGAGCATTACAGATACGCAGTATTTT. V is TRBV7-2 and J is TRBJ2-3; a weak D match, TRBD2 (6 bases). Germline V lookup: CDR1 SGHTA, CDR2 FQGNSA. Trimming took 5 bases from V and 3 from J, leaving 15 bases between them. The CDR3 has 15 residues.